This entry lists 29 T cell receptor beta chains sequenced from one sample in a study of blood T cell repertoires in COVID-19. Assay used: immunoSEQ multiplex PCR; TCRdb lists only in-frame clones, some missing. Of 250,000 to 350,000 clones in the sample, 70% to 90% were seen once. Specimen: PBMCs or T cells enriched from blood (not recorded which). The receptors stem from a woman aged 30 to 39 who had recovered from COVID-19.

V usage is TRBV7-7 and J usage is TRBJ2-7, with D possibly matching TRBD1 (5 bases). V gave up 2 bases and J gave up 0 bases, with 11 bases separating them. The CDR3 contains 15 residues. Germline V lookup: CDR1 SSHAT, CDR2 FNYEAQ (reference sequence). The CDR3 DNA follows: TGTGCCAGCAGCTTAAGGGCAGGGCCCTCCTACGAGCAGTACTTC. Encoded protein: CASSLRAGPSYEQYF.

The CDR3 loop reads CASNTPGTPVEKLFF. The CDR3 region has the DNA TGTGCCAGCAACACACCCGGGACACCCGTTGAAAAACTGTTTTTT. V gene TRBV28 combines with J gene TRBJ1-4; tentative D call: TRBD1 (6 bases). There are 15 residues in the CDR3. The V end lost 7 bases, the J end lost 7 bases, and 19 bases lay between the germline ends. CDR1 is MDHEN, CDR2 SYDVKM, per germline. Drawing the rest from reference TRBV28 and TRBJ1-4, the complete variable domain is DVKVTQSSRYLVKRTGEKVFLECVQDMDHENMFWYRQDPGLGLRLIYFSYDVKMKEKGDIPEGYSVSREKKERFSLILESASTNQTSMYLCASNTPGTPVEKLFFGSGTQLSVL.

The chain has TRBV6-5 and TRBJ1-5, with a tentative D call TRBD1 (6 bases). Germline values: CDR1 MNHEY, CDR2 SVGAGI. This CDR3 spans 15 amino acids. V gave up 2 bases and J gave up 7 bases, with 15 bases separating them. The CDR3 here is CASSYNRDGLQPQHF. The CDR3 nucleotides are TGTGCCAGCAGTTACAACAGGGACGGCCTGCAGCCCCAGCATTTT.

The chain joins TRBV14 to TRBJ1-4; D is unclear. The CDR3 spans 14 residues. Trimming removed 4 bases at V and 2 bases at J, with 8 bases between. CDR1 and CDR2 (germline): SGHDN, FVKESK. As DNA, the CDR3 is TGTGCCAGCAGCCGAGGTTGGACTAATGAAAAACTGTTTTTT. It is translated as CASSRGWTNEKLFF.

The V call is TRBV6-5, the J call TRBJ2-7; the D gene is possibly TRBD1 (6 bases). CDR1 is MNHEY and CDR2 is SVGAGI in the germline V gene. The CDR3 loop spans 14 amino acids. V was cut by 6 bases and J by 3 bases, with 15 bases left in between. The CDR3 loop is CASSRQDFGYEQYF. For the CDR3, the DNA is TGTGCCAGCAGCCGACAGGATTTTGGCTACGAGCAGTACTTC.

CDR3 sequence reads: CASSGEEDQPQHF. CDR3 DNA sequence: TGTGCCAGCAGTGGAGAGGAGGATCAGCCCCAGCATTTT. This rearrangement joins TRBV2 to TRBJ1-5; D unresolved. Germline assignment: CDR1 SNHLY and CDR2 FYNNEI. Trimming left V 4 bases short and J 5 bases short, with 9 bases between. The CDR3 runs to 13 residues. The full variable domain, rest sourced from reference TRBV2 and TRBJ1-5, is EPEVTQTPSHQVTQMGQEVILRCVPISNHLYFYWYRQILGQKVEFLVSFYNNEISEKSEIFDDQFSVERPDGSNFTLKIRSTKLEDSAMYFCASSGEEDQPQHFGDGTRLSIL.

This sequence joins TRBV19 and TRBJ1-1; TRBD1 matches 8 bases. Trimming cost V 1 base and J 4 bases; bases outside gene matches: 5. From germline, CDR1 is LNHDA and CDR2 SQIVND (reference sequence). The CDR3 is made up of 15 amino acids. CDR3 residues: CASSIAPDRGTEAFF. As DNA, the CDR3 is TGTGCCAGTAGTATAGCCCCCGACAGGGGCACTGAAGCTTTCTTT.

CDR3 amino acids: CATSDSEQASESNGYTF. CDR3 coding DNA: TGTGCCACCAGTGATTCCGAACAGGCATCGGAAAGTAATGGCTACACCTTC. The genes are TRBV24-1 and TRBJ1-2; perhaps TRBD1 as D (5 bases). The length of the CDR3 is 17 residues. Per the germline V gene, CDR1 is KGHDR and CDR2 is SFDVKD. Deletions cut 2 bases from V and 6 bases from J, with 21 bases between.

The V call is TRBV28, the J call TRBJ1-1; D possibly corresponds to TRBD1 (6 bases). The CDR3 has 15 residues. CDR1 and CDR2 from the germline V gene are MDHEN and SYDVKM. Trimming stripped 2 bases from V and 0 bases from J, with 10 bases between. CDR3 coding DNA: TGTGCCAGCAGTTTAACAGGGAACATGAACACTGAAGCTTTCTTT. Amino acids: CASSLTGNMNTEAFF.

This clone was recorded a few times. The chain joins TRBV7-2 to TRBJ1-2; weak D call: TRBD1 (5 bases). V lost 4 bases, J lost 0 bases, and 12 bases lay in between. Germline CDR1 is SGHTA and CDR2 is FQGNSA. CDR3 length: 15 amino acids. CDR3 nucleotides: TGTGCCAGCAGCTCTTCGGACATACCTAACTATGGCTACACCTTC. Amino acids: CASSSSDIPNYGYTF.

The chain combines TRBV15 with TRBJ2-1; TRBD1 is a possible D gene (5 bases). V was cut by 5 bases and J by 6 bases, with 23 bases left in between. CDR3 size: 17 residues. Germline V gives CDR1 LNHNV, CDR2 YYDKDF (reference sequence). CDR3 region: CATSSRTGTVGLNEQFF. As DNA, the CDR3 is TGTGCCACCAGCTCCCGCACAGGCACCGTGGGTCTCAATGAGCAGTTCTTC.

The chain recombines TRBV7-9 with TRBJ1-5, with 10 bases matching TRBD1. Unmatched junction bases numbered 13, after V lost 4 bases and J lost 7 bases. The germline gives CDR1 SEHNR, CDR2 FQNEAQ (reference sequence). This CDR3 comprises 17 residues. The CDR3 region has the DNA TGTGCCAGCAGCTCAACTCCGGCGGGGGACAGGGGCCAGCCCCAGCATTTT. This encodes CASSSTPAGDRGQPQHF. Full variable domain (remainder filled in from reference TRBV7-9 and TRBJ1-5): DTGVSQNPRHKITKRGQNVTFRCDPISEHNRLYWYRQTLGQGPEFLTYFQNEAQLEKSRLLSDRFSAERPKGSFSTLEIQRTEQGDSAMYLCASSSTPAGDRGQPQHFGDGTRLSIL.

The chain joins TRBV28 to TRBJ1-1, with D unresolved. The V end lost 5 bases, the J end lost 1 base, and 14 bases lay between the germline ends. CDR1 and CDR2 (germline): MDHEN, SYDVKM. The CDR3 consists of 15 residues. As DNA, the CDR3 is TGTGCCAGCAGTCGATTGGACGGGAAGAACACTGAAGCTTTCTTT. Encoded protein: CASSRLDGKNTEAFF.

The chain recombines TRBV7-6 with TRBJ1-1; D is possibly TRBD1 (5 bases). The V gene's germline CDR1 is SGHVS and CDR2 FNYEAQ. The CDR3 is 14 residues long. Trimming took off 1 base at V and 4 bases at J, with 10 bases between the two ends. The DNA for the CDR3 is TGTGCCAGCAGCTTAGAAGCGGGGACCACTGAAGCTTTCTTT. Translating it yields CASSLEAGTTEAFF. The full variable domain, with the rest looked up from reference TRBV7-6 and TRBJ1-1, is GAGVSQSPRYKVTKRGQDVALRCDPISGHVSLYWYRQALGQGPEFLTYFNYEAQQDKSGLPNDRFSAERPEGSISTLTIQRTEQRDSAMYRCASSLEAGTTEAFFGQGTRLTVV.

The CDR3 protein is CASSQADRASAGELFF. The DNA for the CDR3 is TGTGCCAGCAGCCAAGCCGACAGGGCCTCCGCCGGGGAGCTGTTTTTT. The chain has TRBV4-2 and TRBJ2-2; TRBD1 matches 7 bases. J lost 6 bases, V lost 1 base, and 8 bases had no gene match. The CDR3 totals 16 residues. Germline assignment: CDR1 LGHNA and CDR2 YNFKEQ.

This rearrangement joins TRBV24-1 to TRBJ2-7; unclear D gene. Germline loops: CDR1 KGHDR, CDR2 SFDVKD. There are 11 residues in the CDR3. V lost 0 bases, J lost 7 bases, and 3 bases lay in between. The CDR3 bases are TGTGCCACCAGTGATTTGCGGGAGCAGTACTTC. It specifies CATSDLREQYF.

A few counts support this clone. The rearrangement uses TRBV6-5 and TRBJ2-7; 7 bases align to TRBD1. The trim removed 8 bases at V and 1 base at J, leaving 2 bases unmatched. The CDR3 sequence is 12 residues long. Per the germline V gene, CDR1 is MNHEY and CDR2 is SVGAGI. The CDR3 region is CASGGQSYEQYF. The CDR3 DNA follows: TGTGCCAGCGGGGGACAGTCCTACGAGCAGTACTTC.

This chain joins TRBV29-1 and TRBJ1-2, with 7 bases identical to TRBD1. J gave up 6 bases and V 6 bases, and 7 bases lay outside the gene matches. This CDR3 has 12 amino acids. Germline V gene data show CDR1 as SQVTM and CDR2 as ANQGSEA. The CDR3 here is CSVFGTVDGYTF. CDR3 bases: TGCAGCGTATTCGGGACAGTAGATGGCTACACCTTC.

The V and J genes are TRBV5-1 and TRBJ1-1; 7 bases align to TRBD1. J lost 5 bases, V lost 0 bases, and 4 bases had no gene match. CDR3 length: 14 amino acids. CDR1 SGHRS and CDR2 YFSETQ come from the germline V gene. The CDR3 DNA is TGCGCCAGCAGCTTGGAGGGGGCGCAGACTGAAGCTTTCTTT. Protein sequence: CASSLEGAQTEAFF.

V and J are TRBV28 and TRBJ2-3; TRBD1 might be the D (6 bases). From germline, CDR1 is MDHEN and CDR2 SYDVKM. V shed 8 bases and J shed 11 bases, with 26 bases lying between them. This CDR3 spans 15 amino acids. This CDR3 reads CASARQAGYPSKQYF. The CDR3 DNA is TGTGCCAGCGCACGACAGGCCGGTTACCCCAGTAAGCAGTATTTT.

The chain is built from TRBV5-1 and TRBJ1-3; TRBD1 agrees at 7 bases. Germline loops: CDR1 SGHRS, CDR2 YFSETQ. Trimming removed 0 bases from V and 0 bases from J; junction bases left unmatched: 3. The CDR3 is 16 amino acids. This CDR3 reads CASSLEGGSSGNTIYF. The CDR3 bases are TGCGCCAGCAGCTTGGAAGGGGGCAGCTCTGGAAACACCATATATTTT.

The gene calls are TRBV27 and TRBJ1-2, with a possible D match to TRBD1 (5 bases). V was pared by 0 bases and J by 6 bases, with 8 bases between. The CDR3 sequence is 13 residues long. Per the germline V gene, CDR1 is MNHEY and CDR2 is SMNVEV (reference sequence). The CDR3 nucleotides are TGTGCCAGCAGTTTATCCCAGGGCGATGGCTACACCTTC. It specifies CASSLSQGDGYTF.

The chain recombines TRBV6-4 with TRBJ1-2; 11 bases agree with TRBD1. Trimming cost V 0 bases and J 6 bases; bases outside gene matches: 6. Per germline, CDR1 MRHNA and CDR2 SNTAGT. The CDR3 contains 16 residues. CDR3 nucleotides: TGTGCCAGCAGTGACTCGCCCGGACAGGGGGCCAATGGCTACACCTTC. This translates into CASSDSPGQGANGYTF.

The chain employs TRBV6-5 and TRBJ1-3; D is perhaps TRBD1 (5 bases). The CDR3 spans 14 residues. The germline V and J ends were trimmed by 10 bases and 0 bases, with 13 bases remaining between them. Germline-derived CDR1 and CDR2 are MNHEY and SVGAGI. The CDR3 sequence: CATSEGDSGNTIYF. The CDR3, as DNA: TGTGCCACCTCCGAAGGGGACTCTGGAAACACCATATATTTT.

This rearrangement joins TRBV24-1 to TRBJ1-1, with D unclear. This CDR3 comprises 15 residues. V was cut by 3 bases and J by 0 bases, with 10 bases left in between. CDR1 is KGHDR, CDR2 SFDVKD, per germline. For the CDR3, the DNA is TGTGCCACCAGTGATGGTGGTGGAGTGAACACTGAAGCTTTCTTT. Its translation is CATSDGGGVNTEAFF.

The chain employs TRBV6-5 and TRBJ2-7; D gene uncertain. Germline CDR1 is MNHEY and CDR2 is SVGAGI. CDR3 length: 12 residues. The V and J ends lost 6 bases and 7 bases respectively, with 13 bases between them. CDR3 region: CASSTLWQEQYF. The CDR3 DNA sequence: TGTGCCAGCAGCACATTATGGCAGGAGCAGTACTTC.

V is TRBV19 and J is TRBJ1-2; D ambiguous. V lost 7 bases, J lost 5 bases, and 20 bases lay in between. This CDR3 comprises 15 residues. CDR1 is LNHDA and CDR2 is SQIVND in the germline V gene (reference sequence). The CDR3 nucleotides are TGTGCCAGTACCCATCGGCAGGTTGGTGTGTATGGCTACACCTTC. Protein: CASTHRQVGVYGYTF.

This clone was counted once. The J gene is TRBJ1-1, the V gene TRBV7-9; unclear D gene. Per germline, CDR1 SEHNR and CDR2 FQNEAQ (reference sequence). The CDR3 loop spans 13 amino acids. The V and J ends lost 1 base and 0 bases respectively, with 3 bases between them. The CDR3, as DNA: TGTGCCAGCAGCTTAGTAATGAACACTGAAGCTTTCTTT. Protein sequence: CASSLVMNTEAFF.

V usage is TRBV6-5 and J usage is TRBJ2-7; the D is unclear. Germline CDR1 reads MNHEY; CDR2 reads SVGAGI. The germline V and J ends were trimmed by 7 bases and 3 bases, with 16 bases remaining between them. The CDR3 loop spans 14 amino acids. In DNA form, the CDR3 reads TGTGCCAGCACAGCCCGCGGTGCTTTCTACGAGCAGTACTTC. Translating it yields CASTARGAFYEQYF.